The count of the clone carrying this T cell receptor (beta chain) is one. Produced via immunoSEQ multiplex PCR; TCRdb's table is partial and in-frame only. This sample carries 350,000 to 450,000 clones, 83% of them seen once, and the ten largest clones take roughly 7.4%. The sample comes from a study of Ad26.COV2.S vaccination and SARS-CoV-2 variants. Deletions cut 2 bases from V and 5 bases from J, with 6 bases between. CDR1 and CDR2 (germline): MNHEY, SVGEGT. The CDR3 loop spans 12 amino acids. Treatment indicated: around 19 received Ad26.COV2.S at low or high dose, single or two shots; five or six received placebo; per-sample allocation not given. Sampling occurred on day 63 after the first vaccine or placebo injection.

The V gene is TRBV6-2 or TRBV6-3, the J gene TRBJ2-5; D unresolved. Specimen: peripheral blood, collected in a trial of Ad26.COV2.S vaccine versus placebo. The origin of this receptor is a person aged 18-60 years who received the Ad26.COV2.S COVID-19 vaccine or a placebo. The CDR3 DNA reads TGTGCCAGCAGTTACGGGCCTGAGACCCAGTACTTC. Amino acid sequence: CASSYGPETQYF.